Below, 3 T cell receptor beta chains from the same sample are listed, as sequenced in a study of blood T cell repertoires in COVID-19. Using immunoSEQ multiplex PCR, the repertoire was profiled, and TCRdb retains in-frame clones only, with some absent. The repertoire holds fewer than 450,000 clones, approximately 87% seen once, with roughly 6% in the top ten. The sample consisted of peripheral blood. All receptors come from a woman aged 45-60 years with COVID-19, enrolled during active disease.

The V call is TRBV4-1, the J call TRBJ2-7; weak D call: TRBD2 (5 bases). The CDR3 has 15 residues. Trimming left V 1 base short and J 3 bases short, with 13 bases between. CDR1 is MGHRA, CDR2 YSYEKL, per germline. In nucleotides, the CDR3 is TGCGCCAGCAGCCAAGGTTGGACCGGGATCTACGAGCAGTACTTC. This sequence encodes CASSQGWTGIYEQYF.

The V and J genes are TRBV20-1 and TRBJ2-3, with 10 bases fitting TRBD2. The V gene's germline CDR1 is DFQATT and CDR2 SNEGSKA (reference sequence). This CDR3 spans 16 amino acids. The junction had 6 bases not matched to a gene; V was cut back by 3 bases and J by 0 bases. The DNA of the CDR3 is TGCAGTGCTAGTAAACCAGCGGGAGGGAGCACAGATACGCAGTATTTT. Protein: CSASKPAGGSTDTQYF.

The chain employs TRBV7-2 and TRBJ1-4; D call uncertain. The CDR3 length is 13 residues. V gave up 6 bases and J gave up 10 bases, with 15 bases separating them. The germline V gene has CDR1 SGHTA and CDR2 FQGNSA. The CDR3 region is CASSPSDGGKLFF. CDR3 coding DNA: TGTGCCAGCAGTCCCTCTGACGGCGGAAAACTGTTTTTT. Using reference TRBV7-2 and TRBJ1-4 for the parts outside the CDR3, the full variable domain is GAGVSQSPSNKVTEKGKDVELRCDPISGHTALYWYRQSLGQGLEFLIYFQGNSAPDKSGLPSDRFSAERTGGSVSTLTIQRTQQEDSAVYLCASSPSDGGKLFFGSGTQLSVL.